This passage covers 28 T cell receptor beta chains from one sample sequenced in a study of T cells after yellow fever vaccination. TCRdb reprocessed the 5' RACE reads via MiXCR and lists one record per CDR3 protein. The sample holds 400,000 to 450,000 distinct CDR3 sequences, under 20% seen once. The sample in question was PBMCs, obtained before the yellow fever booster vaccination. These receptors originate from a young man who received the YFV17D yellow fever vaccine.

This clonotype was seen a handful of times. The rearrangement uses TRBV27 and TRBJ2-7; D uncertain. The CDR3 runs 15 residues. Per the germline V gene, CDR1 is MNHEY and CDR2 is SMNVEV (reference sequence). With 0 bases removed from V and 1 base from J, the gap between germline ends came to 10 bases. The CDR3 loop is CASSLSYESSYEQYV. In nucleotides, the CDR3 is TGTGCCAGCAGTTTATCGTACGAGTCATCCTACGAGCAGTACGTC.

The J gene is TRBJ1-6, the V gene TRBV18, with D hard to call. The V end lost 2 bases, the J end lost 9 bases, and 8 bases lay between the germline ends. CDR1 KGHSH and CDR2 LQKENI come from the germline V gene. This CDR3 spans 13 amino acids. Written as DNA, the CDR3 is TGTGCCAGCTCACCAGATCGCCCTTCACCCCTCCACTTT. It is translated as CASSPDRPSPLHF.

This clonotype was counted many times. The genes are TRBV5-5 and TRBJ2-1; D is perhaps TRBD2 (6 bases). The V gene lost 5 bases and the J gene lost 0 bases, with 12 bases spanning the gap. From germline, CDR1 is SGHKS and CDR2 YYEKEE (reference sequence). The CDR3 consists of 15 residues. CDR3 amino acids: CASRRLDGSYNEQFF. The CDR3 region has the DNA TGTGCCAGCAGGCGACTAGACGGCTCCTACAATGAGCAGTTCTTC.

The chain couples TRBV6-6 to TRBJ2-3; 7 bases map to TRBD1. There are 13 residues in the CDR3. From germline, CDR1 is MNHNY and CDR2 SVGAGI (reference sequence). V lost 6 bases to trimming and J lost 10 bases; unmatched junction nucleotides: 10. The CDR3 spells CASSLDRKHAQYF. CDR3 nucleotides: TGTGCCAGCAGCTTGGACAGGAAACACGCGCAGTATTTT.

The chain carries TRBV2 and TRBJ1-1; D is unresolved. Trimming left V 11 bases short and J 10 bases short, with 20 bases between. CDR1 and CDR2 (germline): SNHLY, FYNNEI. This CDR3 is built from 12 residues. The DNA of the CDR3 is TGTGCCTCGATCCGAGCGATGCCAGGAGCTTTCTTT. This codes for CASIRAMPGAFF.

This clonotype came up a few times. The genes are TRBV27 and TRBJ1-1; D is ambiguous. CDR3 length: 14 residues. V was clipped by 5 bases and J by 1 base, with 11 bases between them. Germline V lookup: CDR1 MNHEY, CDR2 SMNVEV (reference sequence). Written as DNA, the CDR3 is TGTGCCAGCAGTCTCGGACGGAAGAACACTGAAGCTTTCTTT. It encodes CASSLGRKNTEAFF.

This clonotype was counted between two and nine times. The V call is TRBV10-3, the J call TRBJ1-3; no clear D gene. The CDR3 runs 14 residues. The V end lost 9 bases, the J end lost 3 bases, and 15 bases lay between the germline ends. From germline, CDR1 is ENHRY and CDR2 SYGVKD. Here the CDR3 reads CAMTDGGDGNTIYF. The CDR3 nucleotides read TGTGCCATGACGGACGGCGGGGATGGAAACACCATATATTTT.

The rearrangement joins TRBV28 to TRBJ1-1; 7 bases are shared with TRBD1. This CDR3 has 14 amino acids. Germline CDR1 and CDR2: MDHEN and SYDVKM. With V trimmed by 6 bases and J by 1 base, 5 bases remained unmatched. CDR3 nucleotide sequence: TGTGCCAGCAGAGGACAGGCAAGGAACACTGAAGCTTTCTTT. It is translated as CASRGQARNTEAFF. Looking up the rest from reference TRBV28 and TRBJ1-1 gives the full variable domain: DVKVTQSSRYLVKRTGEKVFLECVQDMDHENMFWYRQDPGLGLRLIYFSYDVKMKEKGDIPEGYSVSREKKERFSLILESASTNQTSMYLCASRGQARNTEAFFGQGTRLTVV.

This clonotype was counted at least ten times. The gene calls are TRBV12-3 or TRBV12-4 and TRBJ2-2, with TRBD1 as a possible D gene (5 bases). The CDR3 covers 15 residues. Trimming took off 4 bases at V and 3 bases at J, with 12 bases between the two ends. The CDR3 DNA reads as TGTGCCAGCAGTTGGGGCCAGGGCGACACCGGGGAGCTGTTTTTT. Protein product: CASSWGQGDTGELFF.

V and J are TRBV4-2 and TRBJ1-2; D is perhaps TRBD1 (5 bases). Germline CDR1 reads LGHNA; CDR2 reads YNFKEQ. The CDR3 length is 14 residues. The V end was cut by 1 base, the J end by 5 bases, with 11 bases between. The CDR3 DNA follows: TGTGCCAGCAGCCAAGCGGGACTTCGGTATGGCTACACCTTC. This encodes CASSQAGLRYGYTF.

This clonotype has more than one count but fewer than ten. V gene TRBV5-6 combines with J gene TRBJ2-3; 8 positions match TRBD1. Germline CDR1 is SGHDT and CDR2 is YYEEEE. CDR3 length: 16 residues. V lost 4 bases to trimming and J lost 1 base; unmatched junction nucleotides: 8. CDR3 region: CASSRLDRAGTDTQYF. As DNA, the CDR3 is TGTGCCAGCAGCCGCCTGGACAGGGCGGGCACAGATACGCAGTATTTT.

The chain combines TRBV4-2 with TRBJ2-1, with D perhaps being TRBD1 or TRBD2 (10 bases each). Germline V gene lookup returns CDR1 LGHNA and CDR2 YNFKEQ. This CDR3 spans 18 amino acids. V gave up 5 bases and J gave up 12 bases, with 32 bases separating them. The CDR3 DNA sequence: TGTGCCAGCAGCGGGCGGGACAGGGGTACTAGCGGGGCCGCTCGGCAGTTCTTC. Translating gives CASSGRDRGTSGAARQFF.

CDR3 loop: CSASMESNQPQHF. The CDR3 DNA sequence: TGCAGTGCTAGCATGGAGTCCAATCAGCCCCAGCATTTT. The chain employs TRBV20-1 and TRBJ1-5, with D hard to call. CDR3 length equals 13 residues. Germline V lookup: CDR1 DFQATT, CDR2 SNEGSKA (reference sequence). V was trimmed by 3 bases and J by 3 bases, leaving 9 bases between them.

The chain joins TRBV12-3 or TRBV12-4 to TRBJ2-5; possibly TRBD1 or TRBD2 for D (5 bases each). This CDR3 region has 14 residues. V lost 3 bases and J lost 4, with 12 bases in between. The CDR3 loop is CASSFGGFVETQYF. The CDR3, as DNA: TGTGCCAGCAGTTTTGGGGGATTCGTAGAGACCCAGTACTTC.

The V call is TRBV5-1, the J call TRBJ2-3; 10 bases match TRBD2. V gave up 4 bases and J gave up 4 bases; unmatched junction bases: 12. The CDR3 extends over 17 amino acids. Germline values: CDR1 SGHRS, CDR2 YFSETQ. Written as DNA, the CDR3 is TGCGCCAGCAGCCCCCGGGGGCTAGCGGGGGCCCCAGATACGCAGTATTTT. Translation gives CASSPRGLAGAPDTQYF.

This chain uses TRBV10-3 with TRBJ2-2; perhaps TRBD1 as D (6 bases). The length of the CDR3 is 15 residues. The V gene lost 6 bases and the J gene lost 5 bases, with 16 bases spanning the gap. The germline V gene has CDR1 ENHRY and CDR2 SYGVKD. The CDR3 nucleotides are TGTGCCATCAGCAACAGGGATAGGAGTACCGGGGAGCTGTTTTTT. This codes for CAISNRDRSTGELFF.

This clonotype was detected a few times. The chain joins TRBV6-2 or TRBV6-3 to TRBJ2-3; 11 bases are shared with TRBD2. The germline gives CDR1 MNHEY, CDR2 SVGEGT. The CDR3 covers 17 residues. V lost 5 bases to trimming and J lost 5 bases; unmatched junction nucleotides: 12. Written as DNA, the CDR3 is TGTGCCAGCAGTGCCGCCCCGGGACTAGCGGCGCAAGATACGCAGTATTTT. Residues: CASSAAPGLAAQDTQYF.

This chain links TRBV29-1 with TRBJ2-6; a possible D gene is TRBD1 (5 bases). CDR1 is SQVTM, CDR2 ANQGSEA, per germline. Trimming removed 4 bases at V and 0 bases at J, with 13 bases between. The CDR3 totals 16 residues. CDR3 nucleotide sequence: TGCAGCGTTGTTAACAGGCAAATCTCTGGGGCCAACGTCCTGACTTTC. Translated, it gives CSVVNRQISGANVLTF. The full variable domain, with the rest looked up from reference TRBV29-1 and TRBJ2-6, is SAVISQKPSRDICQRGTSLTIQCQVDSQVTMMFWYRQQPGQSLTLIATANQGSEATYESGFVIDKFPISRPNLTFSTLTVSNMSPEDSSIYLCSVVNRQISGANVLTFGAGSRLTVL.

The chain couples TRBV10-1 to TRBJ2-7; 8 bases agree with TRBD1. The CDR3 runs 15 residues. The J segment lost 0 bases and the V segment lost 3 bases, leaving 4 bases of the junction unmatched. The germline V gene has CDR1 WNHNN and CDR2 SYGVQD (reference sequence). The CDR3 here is CASSERTGPSYEQYF. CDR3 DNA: TGCGCCAGCAGTGAAAGGACAGGGCCCTCCTACGAGCAGTACTTC.

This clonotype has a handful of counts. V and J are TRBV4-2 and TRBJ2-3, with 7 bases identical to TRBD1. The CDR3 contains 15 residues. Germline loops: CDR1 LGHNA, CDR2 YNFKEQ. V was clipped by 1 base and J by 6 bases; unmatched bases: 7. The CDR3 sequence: CASSQADRELDTQYF. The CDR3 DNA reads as TGTGCCAGCAGCCAAGCCGACAGGGAATTGGATACGCAGTATTTT.

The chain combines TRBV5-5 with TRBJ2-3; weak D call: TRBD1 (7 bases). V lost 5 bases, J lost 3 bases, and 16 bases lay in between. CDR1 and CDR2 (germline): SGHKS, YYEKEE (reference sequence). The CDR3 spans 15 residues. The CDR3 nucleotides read TGTGCCAGCAGGTCGGGGGACAGCCAAACAGATACGCAGTATTTT. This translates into CASRSGDSQTDTQYF.

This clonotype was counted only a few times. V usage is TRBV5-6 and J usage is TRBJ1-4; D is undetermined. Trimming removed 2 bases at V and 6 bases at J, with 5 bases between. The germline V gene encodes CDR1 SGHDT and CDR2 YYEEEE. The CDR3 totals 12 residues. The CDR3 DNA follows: TGTGCCAGCAGCTTAGGGCATGAAAAACTGTTTTTT. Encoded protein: CASSLGHEKLFF.

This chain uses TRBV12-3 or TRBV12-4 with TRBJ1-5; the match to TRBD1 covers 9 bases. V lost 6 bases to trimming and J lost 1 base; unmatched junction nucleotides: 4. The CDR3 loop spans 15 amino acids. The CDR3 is CASRDRGQSNQPQHF. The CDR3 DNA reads TGTGCCAGCAGGGACAGGGGCCAAAGCAATCAGCCCCAGCATTTT.

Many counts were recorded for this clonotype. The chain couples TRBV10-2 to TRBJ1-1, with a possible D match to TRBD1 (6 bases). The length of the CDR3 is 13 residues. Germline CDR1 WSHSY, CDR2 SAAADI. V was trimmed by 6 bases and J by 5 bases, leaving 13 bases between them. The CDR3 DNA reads TGCGCCAGCAGACAGGGAAAGGTTACTGAAGCTTTCTTT. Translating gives CASRQGKVTEAFF.

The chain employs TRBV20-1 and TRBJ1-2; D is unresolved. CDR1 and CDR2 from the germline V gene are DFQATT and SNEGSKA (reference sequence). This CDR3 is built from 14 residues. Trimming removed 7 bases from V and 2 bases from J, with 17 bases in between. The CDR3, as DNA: TGCAGTGTCCCTCCGGGGTCGCTCAACTATGGCTACACCTTC. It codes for CSVPPGSLNYGYTF.

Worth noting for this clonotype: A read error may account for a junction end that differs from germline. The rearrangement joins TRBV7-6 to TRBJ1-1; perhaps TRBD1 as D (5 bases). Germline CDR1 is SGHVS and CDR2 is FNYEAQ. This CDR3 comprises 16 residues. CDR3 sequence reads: CASSLVGGHGPTVAFF. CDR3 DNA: TGTGCCAGCAGCTTAGTAGGTGGACATGGTCCCACTGTAGCTTTCTTT.

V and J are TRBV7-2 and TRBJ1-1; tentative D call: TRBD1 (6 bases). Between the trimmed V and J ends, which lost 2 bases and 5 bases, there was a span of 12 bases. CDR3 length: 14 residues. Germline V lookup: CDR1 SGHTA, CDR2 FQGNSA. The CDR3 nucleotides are TGTGCCAGCAGCTTATGGGGGGCGCAAACTGAAGCTTTCTTT. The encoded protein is CASSLWGAQTEAFF.

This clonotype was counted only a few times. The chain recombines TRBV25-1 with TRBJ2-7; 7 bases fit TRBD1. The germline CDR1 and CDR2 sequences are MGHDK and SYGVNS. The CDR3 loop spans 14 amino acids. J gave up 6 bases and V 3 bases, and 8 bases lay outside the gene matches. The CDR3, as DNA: TGTGCCAGCAGTGACCGGCAGGGGGAAGGCGAGCAGTACGTC. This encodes CASSDRQGEGEQYV.